This TCR beta chain was recorded in a study of tumor and adjacent non-tumor tissue in lung cancer. Study context: There were 12 adenocarcinoma, 2 squamous cell carcinoma and 1 small cell lung cancer cases. Stage I to III disease affected approximately 11 men and roughly five women aged about 31 to 76. Some 4.2 million productive TCRbeta reads were obtained per sample on average. Study-wide results and limits: Significantly higher TCR diversity was found in tumor than normal lung.

Three rounds of nested PCR, following a modified ARM-PCR protocol, produced the TCRbeta library. TCRdb fed the multiplex PCR reads into MiXCR, producing one record per CDR3 protein. Among fewer than 120,000 distinct CDR3 sequences listed, about 80% were seen once. Germline CDR1 is LGHNA and CDR2 is YSLEER. The CDR3 is made up of 20 amino acids. This clonotype was counted a single time. Antigen specificity is unknown. One end of the junction fails to match germline, which may point to a read error. No cell sorting was done before RNA was extracted from the tissue. This sequence was found in a man between 65 and 80 years old with non-small cell lung cancer. The V call is TRBV4-3, the J call TRBJ2-1, with TRBD2 matching over 8 bases. Specimen: lung tumor tissue. CDR3 protein: CAISQFTASGTSDVYNEQFF. CDR3 bases: TGCGCCATCAGCCAATTCACCGCTTCCGGGACTAGTGACGTCTACAATGAGCAGTTCTTC.